These T cell receptor beta chains were read from a single sample in a study of control samples from healthy donors and cancer patients. The protocol was immunoSEQ multiplex PCR, while the TCRdb copy is restricted to in-frame clones and leaves out a portion. The repertoire includes some 120,000 clones, about 88% of them detected once, and 2% to 3% sits in the top ten. Sequencing used blood. The receptor source for this set is a woman in her seventies in good health. CDR3s include the opening cysteine and the closing phenylalanine or tryptophan. D genes are given only for firm matches. Rows give clone size only sometimes, using once, few, many, or a class for an expanded clone.

D: TRBD1
size: .
J: TRBJ1-3
V: TRBV5-6
DNA: TGTGCCAGCAGTTCATTAGACAGGGCACTTGGAAACACCATATATTTT
CDR3: CASSSLDRALGNTIYF

D: .
size: .
J: TRBJ1-1
V: TRBV18
DNA: TGTGCCAGCTCACCACATCCGGAAGGTACTGAAGCTTTCTTT
CDR3: CASSPHPEGTEAFF

D: .
size: .
J: TRBJ1-6
V: TRBV7-9
DNA: TGTGCCAGCACCCCCGACAGTAATAATTCACCCCTCCACTTT
CDR3: CASTPDSNNSPLHF

D: TRBD1
size: .
J: TRBJ1-1
V: TRBV9
DNA: TGTGCCAGCAGCGTGGACCCCACGGACAGGGGGTATGCTTTCTTT
CDR3: CASSVDPTDRGYAFF

D: .
size: once
J: TRBJ1-5
V: TRBV5-1
DNA: TGCGCCAGCAGCTTGGCCCCCAACAATCGGCCCCAGCATTTT
CDR3: CASSLAPNNRPQHF

D: .
size: once
J: TRBJ2-7
V: TRBV6-5
DNA: TGTGCCAGCAGACTCGGCGGCTGGCGGTACGAGCAGTACTTC
CDR3: CASRLGGWRYEQYF

D: .
size: .
J: TRBJ1-4
V: TRBV4-1
DNA: TGCGCCAGCAGCCCCGCCGCGGTCGATGAAAAACTGTTTTTT
CDR3: CASSPAAVDEKLFF

D: TRBD1
size: .
J: TRBJ1-2
V: TRBV6-5
DNA: TGTGCCAGCAGTTACTCCACGACAGGGGGCAGTTCTGGCTACACCTTC
CDR3: CASSYSTTGGSSGYTF

D: .
size: once
J: TRBJ2-1
V: TRBV13
DNA: TGTGCCAGCAGCTTAGGAGGCCGCAATGAGCAGTTCTTC
CDR3: CASSLGGRNEQFF

D: .
size: .
J: TRBJ1-6
V: TRBV4-3
DNA: TGCGCCAGCAGCCAAGTGGGGACATATAATTCACCCCTCCACTTT
CDR3: CASSQVGTYNSPLHF

D: TRBD1
size: .
J: TRBJ1-3
V: TRBV18
DNA: TGTGCCAGCTCACCCACTCAGGGGGCCACTGGAAACACCATATATTTT
CDR3: CASSPTQGATGNTIYF

D: .
size: few
J: TRBJ1-1
V: TRBV5-1
DNA: TGCGCCAGCAGCTTGGTACAGCCGAACACTGAAGCTTTCTTT
CDR3: CASSLVQPNTEAFF

D: .
size: .
J: TRBJ1-1
V: TRBV6-5
DNA: TGTGCCAGCACCACGGAAGGGCCTGAAGCTTTCTTT
CDR3: CASTTEGPEAFF

D: .
size: .
J: TRBJ1-1
V: TRBV6-5
DNA: TGTGCCAGCAGTTACTCGAGTAATAAGGGGGACACTGAAGCTTTCTTT
CDR3: CASSYSSNKGDTEAFF

D: .
size: .
J: TRBJ2-5
V: TRBV3-1/TRBV3-2
DNA: TGTGCCAGCAGCCCAGGACAGGCCGGGGGGGAGACCCAGTACTTC
CDR3: CASSPGQAGGETQYF

D: .
size: .
J: TRBJ1-5
V: TRBV11-2
DNA: TGTGCCAGCAGCTTCTCCGGTAGCAATCAGCCCCAGCATTTT
CDR3: CASSFSGSNQPQHF

D: .
size: .
J: TRBJ2-1
V: TRBV5-6
DNA: TGTGCCAGCAGCTTCAGGGGATTCTACAATGAGCAGTTCTTC
CDR3: CASSFRGFYNEQFF

D: .
size: few
J: TRBJ2-7
V: TRBV23-1
DNA: TGCGCCAGCAGTCCCATCGCGGGGTACGAGCAGTACTTC
CDR3: CASSPIAGYEQYF

D: .
size: .
J: TRBJ1-6
V: TRBV19
DNA: TGTGCCAGTAGTATGGGGCAGGGTTTTAATTCACCCCTCCACTTT
CDR3: CASSMGQGFNSPLHF

D: .
size: .
J: TRBJ2-2
V: TRBV7-2
DNA: TGTGCCAGCAGCTTAGGGGGGGTGTGGGCCGGGGAGCTGTTTTTT
CDR3: CASSLGGVWAGELFF

D: TRBD1
size: .
J: TRBJ2-5
V: TRBV5-1
DNA: TGCGCCAGCAGCCCACAGACAGGGGGAATGGAGACCCAGTACTTC
CDR3: CASSPQTGGMETQYF

D: .
size: .
J: TRBJ2-3
V: TRBV7-2
DNA: TGTGCCAGCAGCTTAATAGGCACAGATACGCAGTATTTT
CDR3: CASSLIGTDTQYF

D: TRBD1
size: .
J: TRBJ2-6
V: TRBV2
DNA: TGTGCCAGCAGTGATGGACAGGGGGCGGGTGGGGCCAACGTCCTGACTTTC
CDR3: CASSDGQGAGGANVLTF

D: .
size: once
J: TRBJ1-1
V: TRBV6-5
DNA: TGTGCCAGCAGTCCCCCGGGACACCGTACTGAAGCTTTCTTT
CDR3: CASSPPGHRTEAFF

D: .
size: .
J: TRBJ1-4
V: TRBV5-6
DNA: TGTGCCAGCAGCTCAATCTCCGGGGAAAAACTGTTTTTT
CDR3: CASSSISGEKLFF

D: .
size: .
J: TRBJ1-1
V: TRBV11-2
DNA: TGTGCCAGCAGCTTAGACCCGGGTGTCGCTGAAGCTTTCTTT
CDR3: CASSLDPGVAEAFF

D: .
size: .
J: TRBJ2-1
V: TRBV6-5
DNA: TGTGCCAGCACCCCCCGGGGCCCCCCCGGGGATGAGCAGTTCTTC
CDR3: CASTPRGPPGDEQFF

D: TRBD2
size: .
J: TRBJ2-3
V: TRBV10-3
DNA: TGTGCCATCAGTGAACTAGCGGGGCAAGATACGCAGTATTTT
CDR3: CAISELAGQDTQYF

D: .
size: few
J: TRBJ1-1
V: TRBV19
DNA: TGTGCCAGTAGTACCGGGCCCCTAGGTGCTTTCTTT
CDR3: CASSTGPLGAFF

D: .
size: .
J: TRBJ2-3
V: TRBV21-1
DNA: TGTGCCAGCAGCAAAGTTGAGGGGGCTAACACAGATACGCAGTATTTT
CDR3: CASSKVEGANTDTQYF

D: .
size: .
J: TRBJ1-1
V: TRBV19
DNA: TGTGCCAGTTCGGACAGCCAGAACACTGAAGCTTTCTTT
CDR3: CASSDSQNTEAFF

D: .
size: .
J: TRBJ1-5
V: TRBV12-5
DNA: TGTGCTAGTGGTTATGAGGACGGAAATAGCAATCAGCCCCAGCATTTT
CDR3: CASGYEDGNSNQPQHF

D: .
size: .
J: TRBJ2-6
V: TRBV18
DNA: TGTGCCAGCTCAGCTTCTGGGGCCAACGTCCTGACTTTC
CDR3: CASSASGANVLTF

D: TRBD1
size: once
J: TRBJ1-2
V: TRBV7-9
DNA: TGTGCCAGCAGCCGCAATTTACAGGGGGCTTTCGGTAGCTACACCTTC
CDR3: CASSRNLQGAFGSYTF

D: .
size: .
J: TRBJ1-2
V: TRBV9
DNA: TGTGCCAGCAGCGACGCGACCGGGTATGGCTACACCTTC
CDR3: CASSDATGYGYTF

D: .
size: .
J: TRBJ2-1
V: TRBV3-1/TRBV3-2
DNA: TGTGCCAGCAGCCAAGATCTCGGACTACGCTACAATGAGCAGTTCTTC
CDR3: CASSQDLGLRYNEQFF

D: .
size: .
J: TRBJ1-1
V: TRBV7-2
DNA: TGTGCCAGCAGCTTCGGGACAAACATGAACACTGAAGCTTTCTTT
CDR3: CASSFGTNMNTEAFF

D: .
size: once
J: TRBJ2-6
V: TRBV7-8
DNA: TGTGTCCGACAGGCGCGCCCCGGGGCCAACGTCCTGACTTTC
CDR3: CVRQARPGANVLTF

D: .
size: .
J: TRBJ1-4
V: TRBV19
DNA: TGTGCCAGTAGTATTTCGGCAGGAGTCAATGAAAAACTGTTTTTT
CDR3: CASSISAGVNEKLFF

D: .
size: .
J: TRBJ2-5
V: TRBV27
DNA: TGTGCCAGCAGTTCCCTAAGCCTTTTAGAGACCCAGTACTTC
CDR3: CASSSLSLLETQYF

D: .
size: once
J: TRBJ1-1
V: TRBV6-1
DNA: TGTGCCAGCAGTGAAGCAGGTCGGGGACATCTGAGGGTGAACACTGAAGCTTTCTTT
CDR3: CASSEAGRGHLRVNTEAFF

D: TRBD1
size: .
J: TRBJ1-4
V: TRBV19
DNA: TGTGCCAGTAGTGCCCCAGGGGAGGGGGCGGAGGAAAAACTGTTTTTT
CDR3: CASSAPGEGAEEKLFF

D: .
size: .
J: TRBJ1-3
V: TRBV19
DNA: TGTGCCAGTAGTTACGAGGGAGCCTCTGGAAACACCATATATTTT
CDR3: CASSYEGASGNTIYF

D: .
size: few
J: TRBJ2-2
V: TRBV12-3/TRBV12-4
DNA: TGTGCCAGCAGTTTAGGGAACACCGGGGAGCTGTTTTTT
CDR3: CASSLGNTGELFF

D: .
size: .
J: TRBJ1-2
V: TRBV6-1
DNA: TGTGCCAGCAGTGAACAGGCCCACTATGGCTACACCTTC
CDR3: CASSEQAHYGYTF

D: .
size: .
J: TRBJ2-5
V: TRBV29-1
DNA: TGCAGCGTAACCCCAGGGTCAGAGACCCAGTACTTC
CDR3: CSVTPGSETQYF